This T cell receptor beta chain came from a study of T cell changes during pregnancy in multiple sclerosis. The data were produced by immunoSEQ multiplex PCR, yet TCRdb's version contains in-frame clones alone and is incomplete. The sample consists of some 48,000 clones, around 96% of them appearing once. The input for sequencing was peripheral blood, taken in the second trimester of pregnancy. The clonotype was recovered from a female donor with multiple sclerosis, enrolled in a pregnancy study.

The CDR3 DNA is TGTGCCAGCAGCATCCAGGGTTACAGCAATCAGCCCCAGCATTTT. Encoded protein: CASSIQGYSNQPQHF. V usage is TRBV6-6 and J usage is TRBJ1-5; weak D call: TRBD1 (5 bases). This CDR3 comprises 15 residues. CDR1 is MNHNY, CDR2 SVGAGI, per germline (reference sequence). With 6 bases removed from V and 1 base from J, the gap between germline ends came to 13 bases.